Below are 21 T cell receptor beta chains sequenced from a single sample in a study of T cell repertoires in cytomegalovirus infection. Via MiXCR, TCRdb re-called the reads, giving one row per CDR3 protein. The sample lists nearly 550,000 distinct CDR3 sequences, approximately 15% occurring once. The sequenced sample was CD8+ T cells from PBMCs. The receptors come from a human donor in good health (CMV status not recorded). Some clones in this sample may be carry-over from other donors' samples.

The chain couples TRBV6-5 to TRBJ1-3; perhaps TRBD1 as D (5 bases). Trimming removed 0 bases from V and 4 bases from J, with 16 bases in between. CDR1 is MNHEY and CDR2 is SVGAGI in the germline V gene. This CDR3 contains 17 residues. The CDR3 loop is CASSYSPSQGIGNTIYF. CDR3 sequence (DNA): TGTGCCAGCAGTTACTCGCCCTCCCAGGGAATCGGAAACACCATATATTTT.

This clonotype was picked up many times. The gene calls are TRBV7-2 and TRBJ2-1; 10 nucleotides line up with TRBD2. With 4 bases clipped from V and 6 bases from J, the junction kept 9 bases outside the gene matches. CDR1 is SGHTA and CDR2 is FQGNSA in the germline V gene. This CDR3 comprises 16 residues. CDR3 protein: CASSSWTSGGRNEQFF. The CDR3 DNA reads TGTGCCAGCAGCTCCTGGACTAGCGGAGGGCGCAATGAGCAGTTCTTC.

The gene calls are TRBV5-1 and TRBJ1-4; D perhaps matches TRBD1 (6 bases). Trimming shortened V by 0 bases and J by 6 bases, and 9 bases separated the two germline ends. CDR1 and CDR2 from the germline V gene are SGHRS and YFSETQ. The CDR3 spans 14 residues. The CDR3: CASSLGGPDEKLFF. The CDR3 nucleotides read TGCGCCAGCAGCTTGGGGGGGCCTGATGAAAAACTGTTTTTT.

This clonotype has only a few counts. V gene TRBV29-1 combines with J gene TRBJ2-5; no firm D call. The CDR3 totals 12 residues. With 8 bases removed from V and 2 bases from J, the gap between germline ends came to 12 bases. Germline CDR1 is SQVTM and CDR2 is ANQGSEA. CDR3 loop: CSTRLYQETQYF. The CDR3, as DNA: TGCAGCACCCGTCTATATCAAGAGACCCAGTACTTC.

This clonotype was found many times. The chain links TRBV6-1 to TRBJ2-3; 8 bases are a match to TRBD2. Germline V gene data show CDR1 as MNHNS and CDR2 as SASEGT. The CDR3 sequence is 20 residues long. The V gene end was trimmed by 3 bases and the J gene end by 0 bases; junction bases not matched to a gene: 17. CDR3 sequence reads: CASSDRSLAGLKTSTDTQYF. The CDR3 nucleotides are TGTGCCAGCAGTGACCGCAGTTTAGCGGGGCTGAAGACGAGCACAGATACGCAGTATTTT.

This clonotype was counted ten times or more. The chain recombines TRBV10-3 with TRBJ2-3; TRBD1 matches 11 bases. V lost 4 bases, J lost 5 bases, and 5 bases stayed unmatched. Germline assignment: CDR1 ENHRY and CDR2 SYGVKD. CDR3 length equals 15 residues. The CDR3, as DNA: TGTGCCATCAGTGGGGGACAGGGGGAAGGAGATACGCAGTATTTT. Amino acids: CAISGGQGEGDTQYF.

This clonotype has ten or more counts. The chain employs TRBV4-1 and TRBJ1-4; D gene unclear. Trimming pared 3 bases from V and 3 bases from J, leaving 14 bases between. Germline values: CDR1 MGHRA, CDR2 YSYEKL. The CDR3 length is 16 residues. The CDR3 spells CASSQGEGMANEKLFF. As DNA, the CDR3 is TGCGCCAGCAGCCAGGGAGAAGGGATGGCTAATGAAAAACTGTTTTTT.

There are many counts of this clonotype. V gene TRBV12-3 or TRBV12-4 combines with J gene TRBJ2-1; possibly TRBD2 for D (7 bases). The CDR3 runs 16 residues. Trimming stripped 1 base from V and 2 bases from J, with 12 bases between. The CDR3 region is CASSLGGGGAYNEQFF. The CDR3 DNA sequence: TGTGCCAGCAGTTTAGGGGGAGGGGGTGCCTACAATGAGCAGTTCTTC.

This sequence joins TRBV12-3 or TRBV12-4 and TRBJ2-7, with D perhaps matching TRBD1 (5 bases). V was clipped by 5 bases and J by 4 bases, with 9 bases between them. The CDR3 consists of 12 residues. CDR3 in DNA: TGTGCCAGCAGTCCGACAGAATACGAGCAGTACTTC. Encoded protein: CASSPTEYEQYF.

This clonotype came up a few times. The chain recombines TRBV6-5 with TRBJ2-7, with 10 bases lining up with TRBD2. The CDR3 contains 18 residues. Trimming removed 0 bases from V and 2 bases from J; junction bases left unmatched: 10. Germline CDR1 is MNHEY and CDR2 is SVGAGI. The chain's CDR3 is CASSYSVAGLANPYEQYF. In DNA, the CDR3 is TGTGCCAGCAGTTACTCGGTTGCGGGACTAGCGAACCCCTACGAGCAGTACTTC.

The V call is TRBV7-8, the J call TRBJ2-1; 9 bases are a match to TRBD2. The CDR3 extends over 15 amino acids. The germline gives CDR1 SGHVS, CDR2 FQNEAQ. V dropped 9 bases and J dropped 15; count of bases not matched to a gene: 21. In DNA, the CDR3 is TGTGCCAGAAGCCCCCATAGCGGGAGTAGAGGTGAGACGTTCTTC. Translated, it gives CARSPHSGSRGETFF.

This clonotype showed up many times. V is TRBV6-5 and J is TRBJ2-7; 7 positions agree with TRBD1. V was clipped by 0 bases and J by 3 bases; unmatched bases: 2. Germline assignment: CDR1 MNHEY and CDR2 SVGAGI. The CDR3 spans 14 residues. CDR3 bases: TGTGCCAGCAGTTACTCGGGACAGATCTACGAGCAGTACTTC. Its protein product is CASSYSGQIYEQYF.

The chain employs TRBV12-5 and TRBJ1-4; D perhaps matches TRBD1 (6 bases). Germline loops: CDR1 LGHNT, CDR2 FRNRAP. With 2 bases removed from V and 11 bases from J, the gap between germline ends came to 9 bases. The CDR3 sequence is 12 residues long. In DNA form, the CDR3 reads TGTGCTAGTGGTTTGTCAGGGGCCAAACTGTTTTTT. Translating it yields CASGLSGAKLFF.

This clonotype was seen a few times. The rearrangement uses TRBV6-5 and TRBJ1-2; TRBD1 matches 7 bases. Germline CDR1 is MNHEY and CDR2 is SVGAGI. The CDR3 sequence is 17 residues long. J was trimmed by 8 bases and V by 0 bases; bases with no gene match: 15. CDR3 nucleotide sequence: TGTGCCAGCAGTTACTCGTCGGGAGACAGGGAAGCGGGGGGCTACACCTTC. Its protein is CASSYSSGDREAGGYTF.

This clonotype was picked up many times. CDR3 region: CASSLSTGALSSYNEQFF. DNA of the CDR3: TGTGCCAGCAGCCTTTCGACGGGGGCCCTAAGCTCCTACAATGAGCAGTTCTTC. The rearrangement uses TRBV3-1 and TRBJ2-1; D possibly matches TRBD1 or TRBD2 (6 bases each). Between the trimmed V and J ends, which lost 4 bases and 0 bases, there was a span of 19 bases. The CDR3 spans 18 residues. The V gene's germline CDR1 is LGHDT and CDR2 YNNKEL (reference sequence).

At least ten counts were recorded for this clonotype. The genes are TRBV7-6 and TRBJ2-4; D is ambiguous. Looked up from germline, CDR1 is SGHVS and CDR2 is FNYEAQ. The length of the CDR3 is 15 residues. V was shortened by 1 base and J by 6 bases, with 13 bases between the two germline ends. The CDR3 is CASSLGKGWGNIQYF. Written as DNA, the CDR3 is TGTGCCAGCAGCTTAGGGAAGGGATGGGGAAACATTCAGTACTTC.

V usage is TRBV12-5 and J usage is TRBJ1-1; no definite D call. V shed 3 bases and J shed 0 bases, with 17 bases lying between them. CDR3 size: 17 residues. Germline CDR1 LGHNT, CDR2 FRNRAP. The CDR3 spells CASGFARSESMNTEAFF. The CDR3 DNA is TGTGCTAGTGGTTTTGCGCGGAGCGAGTCCATGAACACTGAAGCTTTCTTT.

Note on this clonotype: A much larger clone lies a single base off, so this may be a read error. The conserved phenylalanine or tryptophan is not found at the CDR3 terminus, so this likely reflects a read error. V usage is TRBV6-1 and J usage is TRBJ2-1; no clear D. Germline V gene lookup returns CDR1 MNHNS and CDR2 SASEGT. Trimming took 7 bases from V and 0 from J, leaving 7 bases between them. This CDR3 contains 13 residues. The CDR3 protein is CASNYFSYNEQFL. DNA for the CDR3: TGTGCCAGCAACTACTTCTCCTACAATGAGCAGTTCTTA.

The table lists this clonotype with a few counts. The chain couples TRBV19 to TRBJ1-1; possible D gene TRBD1, 6 bases. V was trimmed by 5 bases and J by 7 bases, leaving 14 bases between them. The CDR3 is 13 amino acids. CDR1 LNHDA and CDR2 SQIVND come from the germline V gene (reference sequence). CDR3 sequence: CASSLWAGDEAFF. The DNA of the CDR3 is TGTGCCAGTAGTTTATGGGCAGGGGATGAAGCTTTCTTT.

This chain connects TRBV2 to TRBJ1-3; no definite D call. The CDR3 totals 10 residues. Per the germline V gene, CDR1 is SNHLY and CDR2 is FYNNEI. V was shortened by 10 bases and J by 4 bases, with 5 bases between the two germline ends. CDR3 nucleotide sequence: TGTGCCACCGTGGGAAACACCATATATTTT. Amino acid sequence: CATVGNTIYF.

Comment on this clonotype: A read error may explain this, as a much larger clone is one base away. The chain's CDR3 is CASNYFPGQPVNTEAFF. In nucleotides, the CDR3 is TGTGCCAGCAATTATTTTCCTGGACAGCCAGTGAACACTGAAGCTTTCTTT. V usage is TRBV6-5 and J usage is TRBJ1-1; D might be TRBD1 (6 bases). The CDR3 runs to 17 residues. Germline CDR1 is MNHEY and CDR2 is SVGAGI. The ends were cut back, 7 bases at V and 0 bases at J, with 21 bases in the middle.